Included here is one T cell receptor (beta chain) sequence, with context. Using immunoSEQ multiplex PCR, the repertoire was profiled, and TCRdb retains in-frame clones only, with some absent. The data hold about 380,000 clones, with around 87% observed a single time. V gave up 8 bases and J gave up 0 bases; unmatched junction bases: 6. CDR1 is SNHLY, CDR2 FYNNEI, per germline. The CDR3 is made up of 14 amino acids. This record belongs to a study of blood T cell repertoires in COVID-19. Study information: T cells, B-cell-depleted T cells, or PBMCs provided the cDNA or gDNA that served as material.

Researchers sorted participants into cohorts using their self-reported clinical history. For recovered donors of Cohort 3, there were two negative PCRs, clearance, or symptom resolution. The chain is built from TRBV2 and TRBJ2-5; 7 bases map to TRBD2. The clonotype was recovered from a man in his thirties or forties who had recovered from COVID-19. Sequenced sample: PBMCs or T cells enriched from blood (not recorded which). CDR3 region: CASRPGGNQETQYF. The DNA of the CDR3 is TGTGCCAGCCGACCGGGGGGAAACCAAGAGACCCAGTACTTC. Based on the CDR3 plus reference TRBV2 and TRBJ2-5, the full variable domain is EPEVTQTPSHQVTQMGQEVILRCVPISNHLYFYWYRQILGQKVEFLVSFYNNEISEKSEIFDDQFSVERPDGSNFTLKIRSTKLEDSAMYFCASRPGGNQETQYFGPGTRLLVL.